These 11 T cell receptor beta chains were sequenced from one sample in a study of blood T cell repertoires in COVID-19. Libraries were prepared by immunoSEQ multiplex PCR; TCRdb keeps only in-frame clonotypes and omits some of them. Among some 190,000 clones, nearly 80% were seen once, and the ten largest hold roughly an eighth. Sequenced: PBMCs or T cells enriched from blood (not recorded which). The receptors come from a man aged 60 to 75 who had been exposed to COVID-19.

The rearrangement uses TRBV19 and TRBJ2-2; D gene ambiguous. The germline V and J ends were trimmed by 4 bases and 0 bases, with 3 bases remaining between them. This CDR3 comprises 13 residues. Germline V gene data show CDR1 as LNHDA and CDR2 as SQIVND (reference sequence). This CDR3 is CASSTSNTGELFF. DNA of the CDR3: TGTGCCAGTAGTACATCGAACACCGGGGAGCTGTTTTTT.

The rearrangement uses TRBV6-6 and TRBJ1-5, with D perhaps matching TRBD1 (5 bases). The CDR3 sequence is 16 residues long. Trimming removed 6 bases from V and 2 bases from J, with 17 bases in between. Germline assignment: CDR1 MNHNY and CDR2 SVGAGI (reference sequence). The CDR3 region is CASRPSVVGGNQPQHF. The CDR3 DNA follows: TGTGCCAGCAGACCCTCGGTAGTAGGGGGCAATCAGCCCCAGCATTTT.

The chain links TRBV28 to TRBJ2-5; TRBD2 aligns across 16 bases. The trim removed 3 bases at V and 1 base at J, leaving 5 bases unmatched. Per the germline V gene, CDR1 is MDHEN and CDR2 is SYDVKM. The length of the CDR3 is 18 residues. The CDR3 spells CASSFGTSGRGAQETQYF. CDR3 DNA sequence: TGTGCCAGCAGTTTTGGGACTAGCGGGAGGGGGGCCCAAGAGACCCAGTACTTC.

The chain joins TRBV9 to TRBJ2-3, with a possible D match to TRBD2 (5 bases). With 0 bases removed from V and 3 bases from J, the gap between germline ends came to 14 bases. In germline, CDR1 is SGDLS, CDR2 YYNGEE. The CDR3 runs to 16 residues. The CDR3 DNA is TGTGCCAGCAGCGTAGTTGGTGGCGGGCTGACAGATACGCAGTATTTT. Protein product: CASSVVGGGLTDTQYF.

This clone was counted a single time. The rearrangement joins TRBV7-8 to TRBJ1-1; unclear D gene. Germline-derived CDR1 and CDR2 are SGHVS and FQNEAQ. This CDR3 region has 18 residues. V gave up 5 bases and J gave up 2 bases, with 24 bases separating them. The CDR3 DNA reads TGTGCCAGCAGCCCGCTCGCGGGGTCGGCGGCGAAAAACACTGAAGCTTTCTTT. Translation: CASSPLAGSAAKNTEAFF.

The gene calls are TRBV7-2 and TRBJ2-5, with 13 bases fitting TRBD2. Germline V lookup: CDR1 SGHTA, CDR2 FQGNSA. Germline trimming cut 2 bases from V and 5 bases from J; bases unmatched to any gene: 11. The CDR3 consists of 18 residues. CDR3 in DNA: TGTGCCAGCAGCTTACGGATGAGGACTAGCGGGAGTTGGGAGACCCAGTACTTC. Amino acids: CASSLRMRTSGSWETQYF.

This clone showed up many times. The J gene is TRBJ2-2, the V gene TRBV6-4; TRBD2 matches 8 bases. Germline CDR1 is MRHNA and CDR2 is SNTAGT. The CDR3 totals 15 residues. J was trimmed by 6 bases and V by 3 bases; bases with no gene match: 6. The CDR3 region has the DNA TGTGCCAGCAGTGAGGGAGCGGGAGAAGCCGGGGAGCTGTTTTTT. Its protein product is CASSEGAGEAGELFF.

The CDR3 reads CASSSELAGFMDEQYF. The CDR3 DNA follows: TGTGCCAGTAGTAGCGAGCTAGCGGGATTTATGGACGAGCAGTACTTC. The chain links TRBV19 to TRBJ2-7, with TRBD2 identical over 9 bases. The CDR3 consists of 16 residues. Trimming cost V 4 bases and J 5 bases; bases outside gene matches: 12. Per the germline V gene, CDR1 is LNHDA and CDR2 is SQIVND (reference sequence).

The V and J genes are TRBV6-6 and TRBJ1-6; tentative D call: TRBD1 (6 bases). Germline CDR1 MNHNY, CDR2 SVGAGI (reference sequence). The CDR3 consists of 15 residues. Trimming pared 5 bases from V and 7 bases from J, leaving 15 bases between. CDR3 sequence: CASSLHGQQNSPLHF. The DNA for the CDR3 is TGTGCCAGCAGTCTCCACGGACAGCAGAATTCACCCCTCCACTTT.

This clone has just a few counts. The chain couples TRBV5-4 to TRBJ2-7; 9 bases match TRBD1. V trimming: 6 bases; J trimming: 1 base; junction bases outside the gene matches: 8. Germline-derived CDR1 and CDR2 are SGHNT and YYREEE (reference sequence). CDR3 size: 15 residues. The CDR3 DNA reads TGTGCCAGCATCGGACCGGGACAGGGTTCCTACGAGCAGTACTTC. Encoded protein: CASIGPGQGSYEQYF. Full variable domain (remainder filled in from reference TRBV5-4 and TRBJ2-7): ETGVTQSPTHLIKTRGQQVTLRCSSQSGHNTVSWYQQALGQGPQFIFQYYREEENGRGNFPPRFSGLQFPNYSSELNVNALELDDSALYLCASIGPGQGSYEQYFGPGTRLTVT.

CDR3 bases: TGCGCCAGCAGCTTGGGTGGGGCGGATGGCTACACCTTC. It codes for CASSLGGADGYTF. The V gene is TRBV5-1, the J gene TRBJ1-2, with D possibly matching TRBD1 (5 bases). V lost 0 bases, J lost 6 bases, and 9 bases lay in between. Germline CDR1 is SGHRS and CDR2 is YFSETQ. The CDR3 sequence is 13 residues long.